One sample yielded the 23 T cell receptor beta chains listed below, sequenced in a study of T-cell reconstitution after alpha-beta-depleted transplantation in children. Unique molecular identifiers were incorporated when the TCRbeta library was constructed. TCRdb called the PCR reads again in MiXCR, with one record for every CDR3 protein. This sample has 530,000 or so distinct CDR3 sequences, with around 27% found just once. The sample was PBMCs, taken before TCRalphabeta/CD19-depleted stem cell transplant. The receptors shown here come from a boy less than two years old with Wiskott-Aldrich syndrome, due to receive a stem cell transplant.

The chain couples TRBV6-2 or TRBV6-3 to TRBJ2-1; TRBD2 agrees at 9 bases. The J segment lost 0 bases and the V segment lost 8 bases, leaving 8 bases of the junction unmatched. Per the germline V gene, CDR1 is MNHEY and CDR2 is SVGEGT. The CDR3 extends over 16 amino acids. CDR3 coding DNA: TGTGCCAGCTACGCTAGCGGGGTGAGCTCCTACAATGAGCAGTTCTTC. Translated, it gives CASYASGVSSYNEQFF.

This clonotype appeared a few times. V gene TRBV28 combines with J gene TRBJ2-1, with 14 positions matching TRBD2. Looked up from germline, CDR1 is MDHEN and CDR2 is SYDVKM. The length of the CDR3 is 19 residues. Trimming removed 3 bases from V and 0 bases from J; junction bases left unmatched: 7. The CDR3 DNA sequence: TGTGCCAGCAGTTTTTCGGGACTAGCGGGAGTGATCTCCTACAATGAGCAGTTCTTC. Translating it yields CASSFSGLAGVISYNEQFF.

Worth noting for this clonotype: As the CDR3 is not closed by the conserved phenylalanine or tryptophan, this likely results from a read error. This sequence joins TRBV27 and TRBJ2-4; TRBD1 aligns across 8 bases. The germline V gene has CDR1 MNHEY and CDR2 SMNVEV (reference sequence). Germline trimming cut 4 bases from V and 5 bases from J; bases unmatched to any gene: 4. This CDR3 has 14 residues. The CDR3 is CASSWTGPQNIQYL. CDR3 nucleotide sequence: TGTGCCAGCAGTTGGACAGGGCCGCAAAACATTCAGTACCTC.

The chain links TRBV20-1 to TRBJ1-1; no clear D. V was pared by 0 bases and J by 3 bases, with 14 bases between. This CDR3 region has 15 residues. In germline, CDR1 is DFQATT, CDR2 SNEGSKA (reference sequence). As DNA, the CDR3 is TGCAGTGCTAGAGATTTACGAACACCCGACACTGAAGCTTTCTTT. Translating it yields CSARDLRTPDTEAFF.

This rearrangement joins TRBV10-3 to TRBJ2-5; a weak D match, TRBD2 (5 bases). The length of the CDR3 is 15 residues. CDR1 ENHRY and CDR2 SYGVKD come from the germline V gene. V shed 0 bases and J shed 3 bases, with 11 bases lying between them. In nucleotides, the CDR3 is TGTGCCATCAGTGAGTCGGTCAGCGGCAAAGAGACCCAGTACTTC. It codes for CAISESVSGKETQYF.

This clonotype was counted a few times. This chain links TRBV12-3 or TRBV12-4 with TRBJ2-1; D may match TRBD1 or TRBD2 (5 bases each). The CDR3 runs to 13 residues. V shed 6 bases and J shed 6 bases, with 12 bases lying between them. The CDR3 nucleotides read TGTGCCAGCAGCAACCGGGACCTCAATGAGCAGTTCTTC. Protein: CASSNRDLNEQFF.

This rearrangement joins TRBV7-9 to TRBJ1-5, with 10 bases matching TRBD1. Trimming at V came to 1 base and at J to 5 bases, leaving 5 bases not matched to a gene. The CDR3 has 16 residues. Germline CDR1 reads SEHNR; CDR2 reads FQNEAQ (reference sequence). CDR3 sequence (DNA): TGTGCCAGCAGCTTAGGGACAGGGGGTAACGATCAGCCCCAGCATTTT. Its translation is CASSLGTGGNDQPQHF. The variable domain in full, completed from reference TRBV7-9 and TRBJ1-5, reads DTGVSQNPRHKITKRGQNVTFRCDPISEHNRLYWYRQTLGQGPEFLTYFQNEAQLEKSRLLSDRFSAERPKGSFSTLEIQRTEQGDSAMYLCASSLGTGGNDQPQHFGDGTRLSIL.

A few counts support this clonotype. The V call is TRBV20-1, the J call TRBJ2-1, with a weak D call TRBD2 (5 bases). CDR1 is DFQATT, CDR2 SNEGSKA, per germline (reference sequence). With 0 bases removed from V and 10 bases from J, the gap between germline ends came to 16 bases. This CDR3 is built from 14 residues. CDR3 nucleotide sequence: TGCAGTGCTAGAGACCGGAAACGGGGTGGGGAGCAGTTCTTC. Its translation: CSARDRKRGGEQFF.

The chain recombines TRBV4-1 with TRBJ2-1, with 10 bases matching TRBD2. V dropped 0 bases and J dropped 10; count of bases not matched to a gene: 12. The length of the CDR3 is 17 residues. Per the germline V gene, CDR1 is MGHRA and CDR2 is YSYEKL. The chain's CDR3 is CASSQDPSGSPLGEQFF. In nucleotides, the CDR3 is TGCGCCAGCAGCCAAGATCCTAGCGGGAGCCCCCTCGGAGAGCAGTTCTTC.

V usage is TRBV5-1 and J usage is TRBJ2-1; 10 nucleotides line up with TRBD2. J lost 7 bases, V lost 4 bases, and 14 bases had no gene match. This CDR3 has 17 amino acids. Germline assignment: CDR1 SGHRS and CDR2 YFSETQ. CDR3 DNA sequence: TGCGCCAGCAGCGGGAGTCTAGCGGGAGCTCGACGAAATGAGCAGTTCTTC. This translates into CASSGSLAGARRNEQFF.

In this sample, this clonotype turned up a few times. The gene calls are TRBV24-1 and TRBJ2-2, with TRBD2 matching 12 bases. This CDR3 has 17 amino acids. CDR1 KGHDR and CDR2 SFDVKD come from the germline V gene. The junction had 6 bases not matched to a gene; V was cut back by 4 bases and J by 4 bases. CDR3 loop: CATSDQTSGSFTGELFF. CDR3 nucleotide sequence: TGTGCCACCAGTGACCAGACTAGCGGGAGTTTCACCGGGGAGCTGTTTTTT.

This clonotype came up a few times. The chain links TRBV6-1 to TRBJ2-5; 9 positions match TRBD2. The germline CDR1 and CDR2 sequences are MNHNS and SASEGT. V was pared by 6 bases and J by 4 bases, with 9 bases of the junction left unmatched. The CDR3 length is 15 residues. Here the CDR3 DNA reads TGTGCCAGCAGCAGAGGGCTAGCGGGAATAGAGACCCAGTACTTC. Translated: CASSRGLAGIETQYF.

V is TRBV10-1 and J is TRBJ2-7, with a weak D call TRBD2 (6 bases). This CDR3 spans 18 amino acids. CDR1 WNHNN and CDR2 SYGVQD come from the germline V gene (reference sequence). V shed 0 bases and J shed 6 bases, with 24 bases lying between them. This CDR3 is CASSESLPGGNRNSEQYF. CDR3 in DNA: TGCGCCAGCAGTGAGTCTTTACCAGGCGGGAACCGAAACAGCGAGCAGTACTTC.

The V gene is TRBV28, the J gene TRBJ2-7; possible D gene TRBD1, 6 bases. Looked up from germline, CDR1 is MDHEN and CDR2 is SYDVKM. This CDR3 comprises 15 residues. Trimming shortened V by 6 bases and J by 6 bases, and 21 bases separated the two germline ends. The CDR3 DNA reads TGTGCCAGCAGCCCATCCCCCGGGACAAGTCCCGAGCAGTACTTC. It translates to CASSPSPGTSPEQYF.

This chain links TRBV15 with TRBJ2-7; tentatively, D is TRBD2 (6 bases). The ends were cut back, 1 base at V and 3 bases at J, with 10 bases in the middle. Germline V CDR1 and CDR2: LNHNV, YYDKDF (reference sequence). The CDR3 contains 14 residues. CDR3 amino acids: CATSRVRGNYEQYF. CDR3 coding DNA: TGTGCCACCAGCAGAGTGCGGGGAAACTACGAGCAGTACTTC.

The genes are TRBV12-3 or TRBV12-4 and TRBJ2-5, with 7 bases lining up with TRBD1. The CDR3 spans 15 residues. V lost 4 bases to trimming and J lost 1 base; unmatched junction nucleotides: 6. In DNA, the CDR3 is TGTGCCAGCAGTTCGTCCGGGACAGCCCAAGAGACCCAGTACTTC. It translates to CASSSSGTAQETQYF.

The CDR3 reads CASSRDRGYYGYTF. In DNA, the CDR3 is TGCGCCAGCAGCCGGGACAGGGGGTACTATGGCTACACCTTC. The J gene is TRBJ1-2, the V gene TRBV10-2; 11 nucleotides align to TRBD1. The V gene's germline CDR1 is WSHSY and CDR2 SAAADI. This CDR3 has 14 residues. The V segment lost 6 bases and the J segment 3 bases; nucleotides outside the gene matches: 3.

The chain recombines TRBV20-1 with TRBJ2-1; weak D call: TRBD1 (5 bases). Germline V lookup: CDR1 DFQATT, CDR2 SNEGSKA (reference sequence). The CDR3 extends over 14 amino acids. Trimming took 0 bases from V and 2 from J, leaving 8 bases between them. Written as DNA, the CDR3 is TGCAGTGCTAGAGATCCCAGGGCCTACAATGAGCAGTTCTTC. It yields the protein CSARDPRAYNEQFF.

The CDR3 nucleotides read TGCAGTGCTAGAACAGGGACCTTTTTTACACCCCTCCACTTT. This gives the protein CSARTGTFFTPLHF. V usage is TRBV20-1 and J usage is TRBJ1-6; possible D gene TRBD1, 6 bases. This CDR3 region has 14 residues. Germline CDR1 reads DFQATT; CDR2 reads SNEGSKA (reference sequence). V lost 2 bases, J lost 11 bases, and 16 bases lay in between.

The chain's CDR3 is CASSPGRSSYEQYF. Here the CDR3 DNA reads TGTGCCAGCAGCCCCGGCAGAAGCTCCTACGAGCAGTACTTC. The V gene is TRBV6-2 or TRBV6-3, the J gene TRBJ2-7, with D unresolved. Trimming removed 6 bases at V and 0 bases at J, with 12 bases between. CDR1 MNHEY and CDR2 SVGEGT come from the germline V gene. The CDR3 is 14 amino acids.

The chain links TRBV4-2 to TRBJ2-2, with D tentatively TRBD2 (6 bases). Per germline, CDR1 LGHNA and CDR2 YNFKEQ. Between the trimmed V and J ends, which lost 4 bases and 6 bases, there was a span of 18 bases. The CDR3 is 16 residues long. CDR3 region: CASSLEGDWRAGELFF. The CDR3 DNA reads TGTGCCAGCAGCCTTGAAGGGGACTGGAGGGCCGGGGAGCTGTTTTTT.

J is TRBJ2-1 and V is TRBV5-1, with 9 bases that match TRBD2. This CDR3 is 14 amino acids long. Germline-derived CDR1 and CDR2 are SGHRS and YFSETQ. V was clipped by 6 bases and J by 10 bases; unmatched bases: 11. The CDR3 DNA sequence: TGCGCCAGCACCCCCGCTAGCGGGATTTGGGAGCAGTTCTTC. This translates into CASTPASGIWEQFF.

This sequence joins TRBV7-2 and TRBJ2-7; no firm D call. Between the trimmed V and J ends, which lost 1 base and 0 bases, there was a span of 7 bases. The germline CDR1 and CDR2 sequences are SGHTA and FQGNSA. The length of the CDR3 is 14 residues. DNA for the CDR3: TGTGCCAGCAGCTTAGAGTACAGCTCCTACGAGCAGTACTTC. Translating gives CASSLEYSSYEQYF.